The T cell receptor beta chain described here comes from a study of T-cell reconstitution after alpha-beta-depleted transplantation in children. This clonotype was observed a handful of times. This CDR3 has 15 amino acids. V lost 7 bases to trimming and J lost 0 bases, with 15 bases between them. Germline V gives CDR1 DFQATT, CDR2 SNEGSKA (reference sequence). As it was prepared, the TCRbeta library received unique molecular identifiers. TCRdb fed the PCR reads into MiXCR, producing one record per CDR3 protein. The sample has over 400,000 distinct CDR3 sequences, 9.5% to 15% seen once. The V and J genes are TRBV20-1 and TRBJ2-2; maybe TRBD1 (6 bases). The clonotype comes from a human donor who donated a stem cell graft to a child with combined immunodeficiency. This sample comprised PBMCs from the stem cell graft donor, obtained from the stem cell graft. For the CDR3, the DNA is TGCAGTGTACTTCAGGGGCCTTCGAACACCGGGGAGCTGTTTTTT. This sequence encodes CSVLQGPSNTGELFF.